The 12 T cell receptor beta chains reported below all come from one sample, sequenced in a study of blood T cell repertoires in COVID-19. Generated by immunoSEQ multiplex PCR, the TCRdb table keeps only in-frame clones and is missing some. The sample includes 62,000 or so clones, more than 60% seen only once; the top ten take 4% to 5.5%. Source material: peripheral blood. These receptors were taken from a human donor in a cohort sampled during active COVID-19.

This clone was seen only once. The chain has TRBV30 and TRBJ2-2, with D possibly TRBD1 on 6 matching bases. Germline CDR1 reads GTSNPN; CDR2 reads SVGIG (reference sequence). The CDR3 loop spans 16 amino acids. V was shortened by 0 bases and J by 8 bases, with 19 bases between the two germline ends. For the CDR3, the DNA is TGTGCCTGGAGTGTACCGACAGGACGGGGTAGGGGGGAGCTGTTTTTT. Its protein is CAWSVPTGRGRGELFF.

The gene calls are TRBV2 and TRBJ2-5; 7 nucleotides match TRBD1. V lost 6 bases and J lost 2; bases outside the gene matches: 9. The CDR3 totals 15 residues. Germline V gene sequence: CDR1 SNHLY, CDR2 FYNNEI. DNA for the CDR3: TGTGCCAGCAGAGAGGACAGGTCTCCACAAGAGACCCAGTACTTC. Amino acids: CASREDRSPQETQYF.

V gene TRBV7-9 combines with J gene TRBJ2-1, with TRBD1 matching over 9 bases. Germline V lookup: CDR1 SEHNR, CDR2 FQNEAQ (reference sequence). With 5 bases clipped from V and 9 bases from J, the junction kept 8 bases outside the gene matches. The CDR3 has 14 residues. Here the CDR3 reads CASSRGQGYGEQFF. The CDR3 bases are TGTGCCAGCAGCCGGGGACAGGGTTACGGTGAGCAGTTCTTC. Using reference TRBV7-9 and TRBJ2-1 for the parts outside the CDR3, the full variable domain is DTGVSQNPRHKITKRGQNVTFRCDPISEHNRLYWYRQTLGQGPEFLTYFQNEAQLEKSRLLSDRFSAERPKGSFSTLEIQRTEQGDSAMYLCASSRGQGYGEQFFGPGTRLTVL.

This rearrangement joins TRBV5-1 to TRBJ1-2; a weak D match, TRBD1 (5 bases). The V gene lost 4 bases and the J gene lost 4 bases, with 11 bases spanning the gap. CDR1 and CDR2 (germline): SGHRS, YFSETQ. This CDR3 region has 13 residues. CDR3 sequence (DNA): TGCGCCAGCAGCGCAACAGGCGGCTATGGCTACACCTTC. It specifies CASSATGGYGYTF.

The V and J genes are TRBV5-1 and TRBJ2-7, with TRBD1 matching over 10 bases. With V trimmed by 0 bases and J by 4 bases, 7 bases remained unmatched. Germline CDR1 and CDR2: SGHRS and YFSETQ. The CDR3 length is 16 residues. The CDR3 spells CASSLAFPGQGYEQYF. The CDR3 nucleotides read TGCGCCAGCAGCTTGGCATTCCCGGGACAGGGGTACGAGCAGTACTTC.

This chain connects TRBV11-2 to TRBJ1-1; TRBD1 is a possible D gene (5 bases). Deletions cut 4 bases from V and 4 bases from J, with 10 bases between. Germline CDR1 is SGHAT and CDR2 is FQNNGV. The CDR3 consists of 13 residues. DNA for the CDR3: TGTGCCAGCAGCTCAGGGCCTATCACTGAAGCTTTCTTT. Translating it yields CASSSGPITEAFF.

Only a few counts were recorded for this clone. The chain joins TRBV6-5 to TRBJ1-1; D not resolved. The CDR3 contains 10 residues. V was clipped by 8 bases and J by 7 bases, with 8 bases between them. Germline V gives CDR1 MNHEY, CDR2 SVGAGI. CDR3 DNA: TGTGCCAGCCTGGCCTTTGAAGCTTTCTTT. Encoded protein: CASLAFEAFF.

V and J are TRBV28 and TRBJ2-7; 9 positions agree with TRBD1. The CDR3 consists of 12 residues. Trimming removed 8 bases from V and 5 bases from J; junction bases left unmatched: 4. Germline CDR1 is MDHEN and CDR2 is SYDVKM. The CDR3 bases are TGTGCCAGCGCGGACAGGGGCAACGAGCAGTACTTC. As protein: CASADRGNEQYF.

The V and J genes are TRBV11-1 and TRBJ2-1, with TRBD1 as a possible D gene (5 bases). The CDR3 extends over 13 amino acids. Trimming removed 5 bases from V and 7 bases from J, with 12 bases in between. CDR1 is SGHAT, CDR2 FQDESV, per germline (reference sequence). The DNA for the CDR3 is TGTGCCAGCAGCCCGGACATGGTGAATGAGCAGTTCTTC. It is translated as CASSPDMVNEQFF.

V usage is TRBV27 and J usage is TRBJ2-1; 14 nucleotides match TRBD2. Germline loops: CDR1 MNHEY, CDR2 SMNVEV (reference sequence). CDR3 length: 16 residues. The junction had 9 bases not matched to a gene; V was cut back by 7 bases and J by 7 bases. CDR3 DNA: TGTGCCAGCACCCGACTAGCGGGGGGGCCGGGAAATGAGCAGTTCTTC. Protein: CASTRLAGGPGNEQFF.

V gene TRBV6-6 combines with J gene TRBJ1-2; 9 bases are shared with TRBD1. Trimming took 6 bases from V and 3 from J; bases not matched to a gene: 2. The CDR3 is made up of 13 amino acids. Germline V gives CDR1 MNHNY, CDR2 SVGAGI (reference sequence). The chain's CDR3 is CASSRDRDYGYTF. In DNA, the CDR3 is TGTGCCAGCAGCCGGGACAGGGACTATGGCTACACCTTC.

The chain links TRBV7-9 to TRBJ2-5; D gene ambiguous. CDR1 is SEHNR, CDR2 FQNEAQ, per germline (reference sequence). V lost 1 base to trimming and J lost 3 bases, with 15 bases between them. The CDR3 extends over 16 amino acids. DNA of the CDR3: TGTGCCAGCAGCTTAGATCGCATTTGGGCAGAAGAGACCCAGTACTTC. Translated: CASSLDRIWAEETQYF.